Only one count was recorded for the clone carrying this T cell receptor beta chain. Some clones are missing from TCRdb's copy, which holds only in-frame ones; the method was immunoSEQ multiplex PCR. Of over 65,000 clones in the sample, roughly 95% were seen once. The sample originates from a study of shared T cell receptors in the human thymus. In germline, CDR1 is SEHNR, CDR2 FQNEAQ (reference sequence). The CDR3 has 13 amino acids. This chain links TRBV7-9 with TRBJ2-5, with D unclear. The J call is doubtful: the DNA matches TRBJ2-7 better. The sequencing sample was made of thymocytes. The sequence derives from a human donor. The CDR3 loop reads CASSLSWSHEQYF. The CDR3, as DNA: TGTGCCAGCAGCTTAAGTTGGTCCCACGAGCAGTACTTC.